The 22 T cell receptor beta chains reported below all come from one sample, sequenced in a study of T cell clonality in common variable immunodeficiency (dated by TCRdb to the mid-2010s). Their antigen targets remain unknown. General findings and caveats noted by the study authors: CVID TCRbeta sequences reportedly showed fewer deletions and N-nucleotide insertions and lacked highly modified clones with 13 or more V deletions.

Receptors were amplified or captured by the immunoSEQ multiplex PCR assay. TCRdb stores this immuneACCESS table with in-frame sequences only. Part of the clones is absent; in the studies checked, under half of the shortfall reflects unresolved V genes, and no reason is known for the rest. The sample has 30,000 to 35,000 clones on record, with no singletons. The ten top clones hold around 30% of the sample. The specimen was peripheral blood mononuclear cells. These receptors came from a human donor with common variable immunodeficiency.

This clone has only a few counts. The read finishes 3 residues shy of the CDR3 end, and the germline J gene is used to complete it. The chain has TRBV7-2 and TRBJ2-1; D may be TRBD1 (6 bases). Germline CDR1 is SGHTA and CDR2 is FQGNSA. V shed 3 bases and J shed 5 bases, with 11 bases lying between them. This CDR3 region has 14 residues. The CDR3 loop is CASSFQGQDNEQFF. The covered CDR3 bases are TGTGCCAGCAGCTTCCAGGGGCAAGACAATGAG.

This clone was detected only a few times. With the read ending 3 residues before the CDR3 end, the germline J gene is used to fill in that end. The rearrangement joins TRBV18 to TRBJ2-7; the D call may be TRBD1 or TRBD2 (7 bases each). The CDR3 extends over 15 amino acids. V lost 0 bases, J lost 5 bases, and 14 bases lay in between. In germline, CDR1 is KGHSH, CDR2 LQKENI. The CDR3 here is CASSPPSGTANEQYF. Partial CDR3 DNA: TGTGCCAGCTCACCACCCAGCGGGACAGCCAACGAG.

This clone was observed at least ten times. Sequencing ends 3 residues short of the CDR3 end; the germline J gene provides the rest. The chain carries TRBV18 and TRBJ2-7; 10 bases fit TRBD1. CDR3 length equals 15 residues. In germline, CDR1 is KGHSH, CDR2 LQKENI. J was trimmed by 3 bases and V by 3 bases; bases with no gene match: 5. The part of the CDR3 DNA that was read is TGTGCCAGCTCACCGCGGACAGGGGGGGGCTACGAG. It is translated as CASSPRTGGGYE. The entire CDR3 protein reads CASSPRTGGGYEQYF.

In the case of this clone: From the germline J gene comes the end of the CDR3, since the read stops 3 residues before it. V gene TRBV7-9 combines with J gene TRBJ2-7, with 9 bases lining up with TRBD2. In germline, CDR1 is SEHNR, CDR2 FQNEAQ (reference sequence). The CDR3 consists of 15 residues. V lost 2 bases, J lost 2 bases, and 4 bases stayed unmatched. Incomplete CDR3 DNA: TGTGCCAGCAGCTTATATCTAGCGGGAACCTACGAG. Amino acid sequence: CASSLYLAGTYE. From start to end, the CDR3 is CASSLYLAGTYEQYF.

In this sample, this clone turned up many times. The sequence runs out 3 residues before the end of the CDR3; the remainder is reconstructed from the germline J gene. This chain uses TRBV20-1 with TRBJ2-7; D is unresolved. Germline V gives CDR1 DFQATT, CDR2 SNEGSKA (reference sequence). V lost 6 bases and J 3 bases, leaving 9 bases between the germline ends. This CDR3 has 11 residues. CDR3 DNA, as far as it was read: TGCAGTGCCTCCCCCCTCTACGAG. It encodes CSASPLYE. In full, the CDR3 is CSASPLYEQYF.

As to this clone: Read data end 3 residues before the CDR3 end; the end is taken from the germline J gene. The J gene is TRBJ2-5, the V gene TRBV7-3; 7 bases map to TRBD2. J gave up 2 bases and V 2 bases, and 5 bases lay outside the gene matches. In germline, CDR1 is SGHTA, CDR2 FQGTGA. The CDR3 loop spans 15 amino acids. CDR3 sequence reads: CASSLGWGGQETQYF. The CDR3 DNA, read in part, is TGTGCCAGCAGCTTAGGTTGGGGGGGGCAAGAGACC.

This clone was seen repeatedly, ten times or more. The CDR3 end falls 3 residues outside the read, so it is completed with the germline J gene. This chain connects TRBV7-9 to TRBJ2-3; TRBD2 matches 8 bases. V lost 5 bases, J lost 6 bases, and 7 bases stayed unmatched. Germline V gene data show CDR1 as SEHNR and CDR2 as FQNEAQ (reference sequence). The CDR3 has 14 amino acids. This CDR3 reads CASSQSGSYDTQYF. The sequenced part of the CDR3 DNA is TGTGCCAGCAGCCAAAGCGGGAGTTACGATACG.

The table lists this clone with many counts. The CDR3 end falls 3 residues outside the read, so it is completed with the germline J gene. The chain links TRBV28 to TRBJ2-5, with 10 bases matching TRBD2. Per the germline V gene, CDR1 is MDHEN and CDR2 is SYDVKM. The CDR3 runs 17 residues. The V segment lost 3 bases and the J segment 5 bases; nucleotides outside the gene matches: 12. The chain's CDR3 is CASSFRLAGVTSETQYF. The DNA read from the CDR3 is TGTGCCAGCAGTTTTCGCCTAGCGGGAGTAACTTCGGAGACC.

This clone was counted many times. The part of the CDR3 DNA that was read is TGTGCCAGCAGTTTAAGGGCTTACAATGAG. Protein sequence: CASSLRAYNE. In full, the CDR3 reads CASSLRAYNEQFF. The chain uses TRBV27 and TRBJ2-1; no definite D call. Read data end 3 residues before the CDR3 end; the end is taken from the germline J gene. Germline loops: CDR1 MNHEY, CDR2 SMNVEV (reference sequence). The ends were cut back, 2 bases at V and 4 bases at J, with 6 bases in the middle. The CDR3 runs 13 residues.

This clone was seen ten or more times. The read stops 3 residues short of the end of the CDR3; the missing end is completed from the germline J gene. This chain connects TRBV7-2 to TRBJ2-7, with 11 bases identical to TRBD2. Germline lookup yields CDR1 SGHTA and CDR2 FQGNSA. The CDR3 loop spans 15 amino acids. Trimming at V came to 2 bases and at J to 6 bases, leaving 6 bases not matched to a gene. This CDR3 is CASSLSTSGTVEQYF. The sequenced part of the CDR3 DNA is TGTGCCAGCAGCTTATCGACTAGCGGGACGGTCGAG. The variable domain in full, with the rest retrieved from reference TRBV7-2 and TRBJ2-7, is GAGVSQSPSNKVTEKGKDVELRCDPISGHTALYWYRQSLGQGLEFLIYFQGNSAPDKSGLPSDRFSAERTGGSVSTLTIQRTQQEDSAVYLCASSLSTSGTVEQYFGPGTRLTVT.

This clone came up many times. The missing CDR3 end, 3 residues past where the read stops, is filled in from the germline J gene. The chain carries TRBV7-2 and TRBJ2-1; D is ambiguous. Germline V CDR1 and CDR2: SGHTA, FQGNSA. The V end was cut by 2 bases, the J end by 5 bases, with 10 bases between. This CDR3 comprises 14 residues. The DNA read from the CDR3 is TGTGCCAGCAGCTTAATGGCCGAGAACAATGAG. It encodes CASSLMAENNE. The whole CDR3 reads CASSLMAENNEQFF.

This clone has just a few counts. The read is 3 residues too short to cover the CDR3 end, so that end is filled in from the germline J gene. The chain combines TRBV6-2 or TRBV6-3 with TRBJ1-6; 10 bases match TRBD1. Germline assignment: CDR1 MNHEY and CDR2 SVGEGT. The CDR3 extends over 16 amino acids. V shed 6 bases and J 6 bases; nucleotides not matched to a gene: 8. Partial CDR3 DNA: TGTGCCAGCAGATTGGACAGGGGGATCGGTAATTCACCC. It codes for CASRLDRGIGNSP. The whole CDR3 sequence reads CASRLDRGIGNSPLHF.

The table lists this clone with many counts. With the read ending 3 residues before the CDR3 end, the germline J gene is used to fill in that end. The rearrangement uses TRBV29-1 and TRBJ1-1; D not certain. V lost 7 bases and J lost 1, with 16 bases in between. CDR1 is SQVTM and CDR2 is ANQGSEA in the germline V gene. This CDR3 region has 14 residues. CDR3 bases read: TGCAGCGGCACCAAGAGTTCGGGGAACACTGAA. Encoded protein: CSGTKSSGNTE. The whole CDR3 region reads CSGTKSSGNTEAFF.

This clone was seen at least ten times. The read terminates 3 residues before the CDR3 end, so the remaining end is supplied by the germline J gene. The chain has TRBV5-6 and TRBJ1-2; D not certain. Trimming took 7 bases from V and 6 from J, leaving 22 bases between them. This CDR3 region has 15 residues. The germline V gene has CDR1 SGHDT and CDR2 YYEEEE. CDR3 loop: CASRSIEALLDGYTF. CDR3 bases read: TGTGCCAGCCGATCGATCGAAGCTCTTCTAGATGGC.

The table lists this clone with many counts. The read halts 3 residues ahead of the CDR3 end, with the missing end drawn from the germline J gene. The chain couples TRBV11-2 to TRBJ2-5; the D is unclear. V was cut by 4 bases and J by 5 bases, with 8 bases left in between. CDR1 and CDR2 from the germline V gene are SGHAT and FQNNGV. This CDR3 region has 12 residues. CDR3: CASSSSRETQYF. The sequenced CDR3 bases are TGTGCCAGCAGCTCTAGTCGGGAGACC. Full variable domain (remainder filled in from reference TRBV11-2 and TRBJ2-5): EAGVAQSPRYKIIEKRQSVAFWCNPISGHATLYWYQQILGQGPKLLIQFQNNGVVDDSQLPKDRFSAERLKGVDSTLKIQPAKLEDSAVYLCASSSSRETQYFGPGTRLLVL.

The table lists this clone with many counts. The CDR3 end lies 3 residues beyond the end of the read and is filled in from the germline J gene. This chain links TRBV7-3 with TRBJ1-4; weak D call: TRBD1 (5 bases). Looked up from germline, CDR1 is SGHTA and CDR2 is FQGTGA. The CDR3 loop spans 18 amino acids. Trimming took 2 bases from V and 5 from J, leaving 21 bases between them. CDR3 sequence: CASSLSRWARDLNEKLFF. CDR3 DNA (partial): TGTGCCAGCAGCTTATCGAGGTGGGCCAGGGACTTGAATGAAAAA.

Partial CDR3 DNA: TGTGCCTGGAGTAAATTTCCGGGACAGAGGAGCTCCTACAATGAG. Protein: CAWSKFPGQRSSYNE. Given in full, the CDR3 is CAWSKFPGQRSSYNEQFF. The rearrangement uses TRBV30 and TRBJ2-1; 7 positions agree with TRBD1. Read sequence stops 3 residues before the CDR3 end, and the germline J gene provides the missing end. Looked up from germline, CDR1 is GTSNPN and CDR2 is SVGIG (reference sequence). V lost 2 bases and J lost 0; bases outside the gene matches: 13. The CDR3 consists of 18 residues.

Regarding this clone: The read halts 3 residues ahead of the CDR3 end, with the missing end drawn from the germline J gene. The V call is TRBV30, the J call TRBJ2-1; TRBD2 matches at 7 bases. The V gene end was trimmed by 2 bases and the J gene end by 0 bases; junction bases not matched to a gene: 13. Germline V gives CDR1 GTSNPN, CDR2 SVGIG (reference sequence). The CDR3 has 18 amino acids. Incomplete CDR3 DNA: TGTGCCTGGAGTCCCCCCGGACTGGGGGGGATCTCCTACAATGAG. Translating gives CAWSPPGLGGISYNE. The whole CDR3 reads CAWSPPGLGGISYNEQFF.

This clone was seen repeatedly, ten times or more. With the read ending 3 residues before the CDR3 end, the germline J gene is used to fill in that end. The rearrangement uses TRBV7-3 and TRBJ2-3; D is ambiguous. Trimming left V 0 bases short and J 5 bases short, with 6 bases between. CDR1 is SGHTA and CDR2 is FQGTGA in the germline V gene. This CDR3 contains 13 residues. The CDR3 region is CASSLTNKDTQYF. The covered CDR3 bases are TGTGCCAGCAGCTTAACGAACAAAGATACG.

This clone appeared many times. Sequencing ends 3 residues short of the CDR3 end; the germline J gene provides the rest. V usage is TRBV7-9 and J usage is TRBJ2-7, with a tentative D call TRBD2 (6 bases). Germline V gene lookup returns CDR1 SEHNR and CDR2 FQNEAQ (reference sequence). Between the trimmed V and J ends, which lost 5 bases and 4 bases, there was a span of 15 bases. The CDR3 spans 14 residues. The CDR3 DNA, read in part, is TGTGCCAGCAGCGAACGTCTTGGGGGGTACGAG. Amino acids: CASSERLGGYE. The full CDR3 sequence reads CASSERLGGYEQYF.

CDR3 protein: CASSIRPLSTDTQYF. Partial CDR3 DNA: TGTGCCAGTAGTATCCGGCCACTAAGCACAGATACG. This rearrangement joins TRBV19 to TRBJ2-3; D is ambiguous. The read ends 3 residues early relative to the CDR3; the germline J gene fills the gap. Trimming shortened V by 3 bases and J by 0 bases, and 10 bases separated the two germline ends. Germline CDR1 LNHDA, CDR2 SQIVND (reference sequence). The CDR3 sequence is 15 residues long.

This clone has just a few counts. The read ends 3 residues early relative to the CDR3; the germline J gene fills the gap. V gene TRBV19 combines with J gene TRBJ2-7, with D possibly being TRBD1 (5 bases). The CDR3 is made up of 13 amino acids. Germline lookup yields CDR1 LNHDA and CDR2 SQIVND (reference sequence). Trimming stripped 5 bases from V and 3 bases from J, with 11 bases between. Incomplete CDR3 DNA: TGTGCCAGTAGTCCCCGGACATTCTACGAG. It specifies CASSPRTFYE. The CDR3, in full, reads CASSPRTFYEQYF.